The T cell receptor (beta chain) under discussion was sequenced for a study of beta chain features in type 1 diabetes. Overall study: The patient and healthy donor groups were comparable for age, gender and cell yields.

Sequenced material consisted of expressed TCRB transcripts (all of the isolated RNA was reverse transcribed). Clones were sequenced by immunoSEQ multiplex PCR, and TCRdb holds only the in-frame ones, with some missing. Here the sample spans 400,000 to 550,000 clones, over 9.5% being singletons. Sorted cells reached over 95% purity in every population. General observations from the study: The naive, central memory and Treg TCRB repertoires looked more alike in patients than they did in healthy donors.

About this clone: Its specificity is not known.

This sequence originates from a woman aged 18-35 years in good health. The sequenced sample consisted of naive CD4+ T cells from blood.

In DNA form, the CDR3 reads TGTGCCAGCAGACCCGAGCTAGCGAGCTCCTACAATGAGCAGTTCTTC. Translating gives CASRPELASSYNEQFF. The chain recombines TRBV7-8 with TRBJ2-1, with D possibly matching TRBD2 (6 bases). The CDR3 length is 16 residues. V shed 6 bases and J shed 0 bases, with 15 bases lying between them. Germline values: CDR1 SGHVS, CDR2 FQNEAQ.